The 19 T cell receptor beta chains below were found in one sample sequenced in a study of cytomegalovirus exposure and HLA in healthy donors. 13 Jbeta primers and 60 Vbeta primers were used for the PCR. Assay used: immunoSEQ multiplex PCR; TCRdb lists only in-frame clones, some missing. The sample comprises 150,000 to 200,000 clones, just over 75% of which are singletons, and 0.95% to 1.1% rests with the top ten. Sample: PBMCs. The source is a woman aged 40-49 years in good health and CMV-seronegative.

V and J are TRBV6-4 and TRBJ1-5, with TRBD1 as a possible D gene (5 bases). This CDR3 is built from 15 residues. V lost 0 bases, J lost 9 bases, and 15 bases lay in between. Germline CDR1 and CDR2: MRHNA and SNTAGT. CDR3 sequence: CASSDSAGGDRPQHF. The CDR3 DNA sequence: TGTGCCAGCAGTGACTCAGCGGGGGGAGACAGGCCCCAGCATTTT.

The rearrangement uses TRBV18 and TRBJ2-7; possible D gene TRBD2, 6 bases. CDR1 and CDR2 from the germline V gene are KGHSH and LQKENI. The CDR3 covers 15 residues. V was cut by 5 bases and J by 2 bases, with 16 bases left in between. As DNA, the CDR3 is TGTGCCAGCTCAGACTCATCGACGGGGGCCTACGAGCAGTACTTC. Amino acid sequence: CASSDSSTGAYEQYF.

J is TRBJ1-5 and V is TRBV6-1, with D possibly being TRBD1 (6 bases). The CDR3 spans 13 residues. With 6 bases removed from V and 7 bases from J, the gap between germline ends came to 13 bases. Germline CDR1 MNHNS, CDR2 SASEGT. Here the CDR3 reads CASSLGQLQPQHF. In nucleotides, the CDR3 is TGTGCCAGCAGCCTAGGACAGCTGCAGCCCCAGCATTTT.

This sequence joins TRBV28 and TRBJ2-3, with 12 bases that match TRBD2. The CDR3 has 19 amino acids. Trimming at V came to 3 bases and at J to 0 bases, leaving 10 bases not matched to a gene. Germline V gene data show CDR1 as MDHEN and CDR2 as SYDVKM. CDR3 DNA: TGTGCCAGCAGTTTGCCGACTAGCGGGAGAGGGGCTAGCACAGATACGCAGTATTTT. Amino acid sequence: CASSLPTSGRGASTDTQYF.

The chain employs TRBV19 and TRBJ1-2; weak D call: TRBD1 (5 bases). Per the germline V gene, CDR1 is LNHDA and CDR2 is SQIVND (reference sequence). The CDR3 extends over 13 amino acids. Trimming cost V 3 bases and J 3 bases, with 8 bases left between them. The CDR3 coding sequence is TGTGCCAGTAGTATTATAGGGGACTATGGCTACACCTTC. Translated: CASSIIGDYGYTF.

This chain joins TRBV30 and TRBJ2-5; D is ambiguous. The CDR3 runs 15 residues. The V end was cut by 2 bases, the J end by 6 bases, with 19 bases between. CDR1 and CDR2 (germline): GTSNPN, SVGIG (reference sequence). The CDR3 region has the DNA TGTGCCTGGAGTTCTGATACGAGAGTGGGCAAGACCCAGTACTTC. Translating it yields CAWSSDTRVGKTQYF. Full variable domain (missing parts from reference TRBV30 and TRBJ2-5): SQTIHQWPATLVQPVGSPLSLECTVEGTSNPNLYWYRQAAGRGLQLLFYSVGIGQISSEVPQNLSASRPQDRQFILSSKKLLLSDSGFYLCAWSSDTRVGKTQYFGPGTRLLVL.

This chain joins TRBV5-6 and TRBJ2-3; D gene ambiguous. Germline values: CDR1 SGHDT, CDR2 YYEEEE. Trimming took off 2 bases at V and 0 bases at J, with 16 bases between the two ends. The CDR3 contains 17 residues. Here the CDR3 DNA reads TGTGCCAGCAGCTTACCCTGGAGCTTGACTAGCACAGATACGCAGTATTTT. As protein: CASSLPWSLTSTDTQYF. Filled out from reference TRBV5-6 and TRBJ2-3, the complete variable domain reads DAGVTQSPTHLIKTRGQQVTLRCSPKSGHDTVSWYQQALGQGPQFIFQYYEEEERQRGNFPDRFSGHQFPNYSSELNVNALLLGDSALYLCASSLPWSLTSTDTQYFGPGTRLTVL.

This clone was picked up one time. The chain joins TRBV9 to TRBJ2-7; 7 bases are a match to TRBD1. Germline V gene sequence: CDR1 SGDLS, CDR2 YYNGEE. This CDR3 comprises 15 residues. V was clipped by 4 bases and J by 5 bases; unmatched bases: 12. The CDR3 coding sequence is TGTGCCAGCAGCCCCCAAACGACAGGGAAGAACGAGCAGTACTTC. This encodes CASSPQTTGKNEQYF.

This sequence joins TRBV6-1 and TRBJ2-2; D gene ambiguous. The germline V gene has CDR1 MNHNS and CDR2 SASEGT. This CDR3 has 16 amino acids. V was shortened by 4 bases and J by 0 bases, with 12 bases between the two germline ends. The DNA for the CDR3 is TGTGCCAGCAGTGGAATACTTGAAGCGAACACCGGGGAGCTGTTTTTT. Amino acids: CASSGILEANTGELFF.

The chain carries TRBV28 and TRBJ1-1; no firm D call. CDR3 length: 11 residues. With 4 bases removed from V and 6 bases from J, the gap between germline ends came to 6 bases. Germline values: CDR1 MDHEN, CDR2 SYDVKM. DNA for the CDR3: TGTGCCAGCAGTTCAAATTCTGAAGCTTTCTTT. Translating gives CASSSNSEAFF.

The rearrangement joins TRBV27 to TRBJ1-2; D is unclear. The length of the CDR3 is 13 residues. Per the germline V gene, CDR1 is MNHEY and CDR2 is SMNVEV (reference sequence). Trimming removed 1 base at V and 4 bases at J, with 7 bases between. Here the CDR3 DNA reads TGTGCCAGCAGTTTATATGGGAGCTATGGCTACACCTTC. Residues: CASSLYGSYGYTF.

The DNA of the CDR3 is TGTGCCAGTAGTATATCGCAGGGGGCGAGTGAAGCTTTCTTT. This codes for CASSISQGASEAFF. The chain carries TRBV19 and TRBJ1-1; 8 bases are a match to TRBD1. The CDR3 is 14 amino acids. Germline CDR1 and CDR2: LNHDA and SQIVND (reference sequence). The J segment lost 7 bases and the V segment lost 2 bases, leaving 6 bases of the junction unmatched.

This clone was seen only once. This rearrangement joins TRBV11-2 to TRBJ2-5; 9 bases align to TRBD1. Germline V gene sequence: CDR1 SGHAT, CDR2 FQNNGV. With 7 bases clipped from V and 5 bases from J, the junction kept 8 bases outside the gene matches. This CDR3 is 14 amino acids long. The CDR3 spells CASTTGGSPETQYF. The CDR3 region has the DNA TGTGCCAGCACTACAGGGGGCTCCCCCGAGACCCAGTACTTC.

CDR3 nucleotides: TGTGCCAGCAGCTTGGACGGGACAGAACAGCATTTT. Encoded protein: CASSLDGTEQHF. The chain employs TRBV5-4 and TRBJ1-5; 7 nucleotides match TRBD1. Trimming removed 0 bases from V and 13 bases from J; junction bases left unmatched: 4. The CDR3 covers 12 residues. Germline CDR1 reads SGHNT; CDR2 reads YYREEE (reference sequence).

The table lists this clone with a count of one. This rearrangement joins TRBV4-2 to TRBJ2-3; D possibly corresponds to TRBD2 (5 bases). This CDR3 region has 15 residues. Trimming removed 0 bases from V and 2 bases from J, with 9 bases in between. The germline V gene has CDR1 LGHNA and CDR2 YNFKEQ. CDR3 coding DNA: TGTGCCAGCAGCCAAGAAGCGGACCTCACAGATACGCAGTATTTT. Protein product: CASSQEADLTDTQYF.

The chain joins TRBV30 to TRBJ2-6; D not certain. V lost 0 bases and J 0 bases, leaving 6 bases between the germline ends. From germline, CDR1 is GTSNPN and CDR2 SVGIG (reference sequence). The CDR3 totals 15 residues. This CDR3 is CAWSVLISGANVLTF. The CDR3 DNA sequence: TGTGCCTGGAGTGTACTCATCTCTGGGGCCAACGTCCTGACTTTC.

V gene TRBV23-1 combines with J gene TRBJ1-3, with D maybe TRBD1 (5 bases). TRBV23-1 falls under the ORF class, with uncertain function. The CDR3 has 17 residues. The V and J ends lost 11 bases and 0 bases respectively, with 23 bases between them. CDR3 DNA sequence: TGCGCCCGGGACTTTAATATCGACAGCCACTCTGGAAACACCATATATTTT. Translating it yields CARDFNIDSHSGNTIYF.

V usage is TRBV29-1 and J usage is TRBJ2-3; a possible D gene is TRBD2 (6 bases). V was cut by 7 bases and J by 3 bases, with 23 bases left in between. The germline V gene has CDR1 SQVTM and CDR2 ANQGSEA. There are 16 residues in the CDR3. The CDR3 loop is CSAGPGELPSTDTQYF. CDR3 coding DNA: TGCAGCGCCGGCCCGGGAGAGTTGCCTAGTACAGATACGCAGTATTTT.

The CDR3: CASSIDGLGTVYSNQPQHF. DNA for the CDR3: TGTGCCAGTAGTATAGATGGCTTAGGGACAGTGTATAGCAATCAGCCCCAGCATTTT. The J gene is TRBJ1-5, the V gene TRBV19; 7 positions match TRBD1. With 0 bases clipped from V and 0 bases from J, the junction kept 11 bases outside the gene matches. The CDR3 totals 19 residues. CDR1 LNHDA and CDR2 SQIVND come from the germline V gene (reference sequence).